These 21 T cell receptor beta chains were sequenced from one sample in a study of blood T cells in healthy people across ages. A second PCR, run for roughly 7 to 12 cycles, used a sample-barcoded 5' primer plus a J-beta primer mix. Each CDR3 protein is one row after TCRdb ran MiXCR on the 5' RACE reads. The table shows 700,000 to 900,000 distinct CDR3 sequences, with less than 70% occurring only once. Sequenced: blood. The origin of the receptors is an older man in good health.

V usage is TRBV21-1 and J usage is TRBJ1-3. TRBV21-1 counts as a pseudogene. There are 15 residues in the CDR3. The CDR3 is CAWTGTPSSGNTIYF. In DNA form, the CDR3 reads TGTGCCTGGACCGGGACTCCTAGCTCTGGAAACACCATATATTTT.

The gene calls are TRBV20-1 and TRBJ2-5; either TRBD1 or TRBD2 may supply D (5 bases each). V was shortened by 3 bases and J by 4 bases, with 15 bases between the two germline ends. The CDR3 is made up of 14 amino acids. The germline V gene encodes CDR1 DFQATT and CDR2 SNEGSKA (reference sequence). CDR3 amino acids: CSASQGSVRETQYF. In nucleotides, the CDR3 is TGCAGTGCTAGTCAGGGTAGCGTACGAGAGACCCAGTACTTC.

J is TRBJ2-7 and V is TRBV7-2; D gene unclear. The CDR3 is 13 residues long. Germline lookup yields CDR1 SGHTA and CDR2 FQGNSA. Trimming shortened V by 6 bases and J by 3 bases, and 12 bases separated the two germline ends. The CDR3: CASSEGRNYEQYF. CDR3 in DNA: TGTGCCAGCAGTGAAGGACGTAACTACGAGCAGTACTTC.

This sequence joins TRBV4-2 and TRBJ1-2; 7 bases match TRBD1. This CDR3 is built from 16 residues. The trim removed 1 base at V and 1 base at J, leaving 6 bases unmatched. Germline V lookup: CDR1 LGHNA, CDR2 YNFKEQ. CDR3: CASSQVAQGSNYGYTF. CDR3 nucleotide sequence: TGTGCCAGCAGCCAAGTCGCACAGGGGAGTAACTATGGCTACACCTTC.

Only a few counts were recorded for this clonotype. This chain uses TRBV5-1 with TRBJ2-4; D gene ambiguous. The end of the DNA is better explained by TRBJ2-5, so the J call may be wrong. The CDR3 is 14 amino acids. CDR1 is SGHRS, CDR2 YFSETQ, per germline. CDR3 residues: CASSLYGRQETQYF. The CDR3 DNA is TGCGCCAGCAGCTTGTACGGGCGGCAAGAGACCCAGTACTTC.

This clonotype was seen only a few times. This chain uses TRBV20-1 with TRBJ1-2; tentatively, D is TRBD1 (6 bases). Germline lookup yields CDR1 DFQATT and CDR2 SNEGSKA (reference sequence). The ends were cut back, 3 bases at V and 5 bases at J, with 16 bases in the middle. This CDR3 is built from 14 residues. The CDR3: CSARWTATRYGYTF. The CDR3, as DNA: TGCAGTGCTAGGTGGACAGCGACTAGATATGGCTACACCTTC.

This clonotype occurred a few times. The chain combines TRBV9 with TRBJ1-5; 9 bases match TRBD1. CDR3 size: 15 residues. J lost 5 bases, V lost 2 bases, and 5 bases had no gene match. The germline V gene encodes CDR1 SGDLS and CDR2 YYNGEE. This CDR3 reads CASSVGQGPYQPQHF. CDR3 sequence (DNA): TGTGCCAGCAGCGTCGGACAGGGGCCGTATCAGCCCCAGCATTTT.

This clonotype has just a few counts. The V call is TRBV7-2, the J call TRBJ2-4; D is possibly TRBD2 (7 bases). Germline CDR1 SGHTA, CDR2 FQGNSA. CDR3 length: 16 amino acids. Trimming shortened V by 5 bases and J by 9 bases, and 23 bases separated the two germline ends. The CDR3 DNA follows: TGTGCCAGCAGCATAGGGGGGAGGGGATGGGGTGGCATTCAGTACTTC. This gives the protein CASSIGGRGWGGIQYF. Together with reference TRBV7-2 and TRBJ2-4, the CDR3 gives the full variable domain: GAGVSQSPSNKVTEKGKDVELRCDPISGHTALYWYRQSLGQGLEFLIYFQGNSAPDKSGLPSDRFSAERTGGSVSTLTIQRTQQEDSAVYLCASSIGGRGWGGIQYFGAGTRLSVL.

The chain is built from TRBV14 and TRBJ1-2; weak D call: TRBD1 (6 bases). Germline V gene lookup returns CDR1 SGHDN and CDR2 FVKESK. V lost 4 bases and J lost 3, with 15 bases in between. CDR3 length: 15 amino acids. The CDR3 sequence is CASSPFRGGDYGYTF. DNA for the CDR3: TGTGCCAGCAGCCCATTCAGGGGTGGTGACTATGGCTACACCTTC. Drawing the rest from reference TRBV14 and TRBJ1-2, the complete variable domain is EAGVTQFPSHSVIEKGQTVTLRCDPISGHDNLYWYRRVMGKEIKFLLHFVKESKQDESGMPNNRFLAERTGGTYSTLKVQPAELEDSGVYFCASSPFRGGDYGYTFGSGTRLTVV.

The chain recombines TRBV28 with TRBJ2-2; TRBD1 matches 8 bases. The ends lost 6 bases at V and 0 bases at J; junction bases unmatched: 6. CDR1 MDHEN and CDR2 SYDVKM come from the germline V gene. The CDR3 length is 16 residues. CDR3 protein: CASRPPGQANTGELFF. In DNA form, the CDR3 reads TGTGCCAGCAGGCCCCCGGGACAGGCGAACACCGGGGAGCTGTTTTTT.

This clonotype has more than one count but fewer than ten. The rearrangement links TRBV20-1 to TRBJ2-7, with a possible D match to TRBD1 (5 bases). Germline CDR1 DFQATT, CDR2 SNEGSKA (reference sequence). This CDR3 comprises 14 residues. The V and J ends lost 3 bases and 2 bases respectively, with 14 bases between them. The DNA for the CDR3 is TGCAGTGCTAGTGCACAGGTTAGCACCTACGAGCAGTACTTC. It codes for CSASAQVSTYEQYF.

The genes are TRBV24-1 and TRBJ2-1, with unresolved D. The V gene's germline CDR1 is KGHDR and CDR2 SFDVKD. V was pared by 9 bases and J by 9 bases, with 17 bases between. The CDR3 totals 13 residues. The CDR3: CATGVWHYLEQFF. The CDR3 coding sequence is TGTGCCACCGGCGTTTGGCACTACCTTGAGCAGTTCTTC.

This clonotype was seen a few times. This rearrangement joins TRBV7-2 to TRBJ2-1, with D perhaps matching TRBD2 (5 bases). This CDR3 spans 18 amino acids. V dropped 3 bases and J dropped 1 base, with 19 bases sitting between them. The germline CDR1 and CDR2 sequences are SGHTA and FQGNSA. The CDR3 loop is CASSFAGRGKGSYNEQFF. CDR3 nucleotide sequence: TGTGCCAGCAGCTTTGCGGGTCGCGGCAAGGGATCCTACAATGAGCAGTTCTTC.

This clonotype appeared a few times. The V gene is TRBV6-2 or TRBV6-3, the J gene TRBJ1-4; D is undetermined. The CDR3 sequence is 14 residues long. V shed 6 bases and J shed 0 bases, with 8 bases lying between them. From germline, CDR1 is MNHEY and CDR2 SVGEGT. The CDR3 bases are TGTGCCAGCAGGGATCATGCAACTAATGAAAAACTGTTTTTT. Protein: CASRDHATNEKLFF.

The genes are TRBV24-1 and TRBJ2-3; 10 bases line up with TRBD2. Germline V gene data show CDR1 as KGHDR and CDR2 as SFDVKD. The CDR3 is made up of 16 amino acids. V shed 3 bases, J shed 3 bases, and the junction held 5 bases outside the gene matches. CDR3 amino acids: CATSDPQAGGTDTQYF. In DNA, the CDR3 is TGTGCCACCAGTGATCCCCAAGCGGGAGGGACAGATACGCAGTATTTT.

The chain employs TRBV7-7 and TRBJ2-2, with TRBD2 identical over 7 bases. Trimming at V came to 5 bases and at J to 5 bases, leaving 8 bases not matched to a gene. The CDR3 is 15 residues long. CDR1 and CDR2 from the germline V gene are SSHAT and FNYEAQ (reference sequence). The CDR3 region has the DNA TGTGCCAGCAGCCCCGGACTAGTTGGAACCGGGGAGCTGTTTTTT. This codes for CASSPGLVGTGELFF.

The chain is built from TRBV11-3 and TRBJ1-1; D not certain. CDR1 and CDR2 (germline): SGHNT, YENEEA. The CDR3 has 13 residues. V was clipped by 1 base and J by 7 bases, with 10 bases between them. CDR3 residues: CASSLAGRSEAFF. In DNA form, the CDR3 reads TGTGCCAGCAGCTTAGCCGGCCGGAGTGAAGCTTTCTTT.

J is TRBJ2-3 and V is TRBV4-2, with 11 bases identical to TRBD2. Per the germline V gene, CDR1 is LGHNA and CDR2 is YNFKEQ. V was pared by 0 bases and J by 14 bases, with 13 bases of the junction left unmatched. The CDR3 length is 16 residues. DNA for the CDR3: TGTGCCAGCAGCCAAGAGGCTAGCGGGGGGCAAAGATACGCGTATTTT. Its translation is CASSQEASGGQRYAYF.

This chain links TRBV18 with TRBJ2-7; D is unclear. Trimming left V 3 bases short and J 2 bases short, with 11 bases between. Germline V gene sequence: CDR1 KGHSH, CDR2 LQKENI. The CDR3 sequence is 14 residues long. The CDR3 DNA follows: TGTGCCAGCTCACCTACAGACGATCCCTACGAGCAGTACTTC. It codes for CASSPTDDPYEQYF. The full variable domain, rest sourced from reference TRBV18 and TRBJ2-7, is NAGVMQNPRHLVRRRGQEARLRCSPMKGHSHVYWYRQLPEEGLKFMVYLQKENIIDESGMPKERFSAEFPKEGPSILRIQQVVRGDSAAYFCASSPTDDPYEQYFGPGTRLTVT.

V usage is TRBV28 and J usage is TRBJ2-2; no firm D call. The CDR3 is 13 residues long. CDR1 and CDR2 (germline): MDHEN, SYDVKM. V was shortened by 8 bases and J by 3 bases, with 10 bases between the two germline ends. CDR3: CASGHSHTGELFF. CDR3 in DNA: TGTGCCAGCGGCCACAGCCACACCGGGGAGCTGTTTTTT.

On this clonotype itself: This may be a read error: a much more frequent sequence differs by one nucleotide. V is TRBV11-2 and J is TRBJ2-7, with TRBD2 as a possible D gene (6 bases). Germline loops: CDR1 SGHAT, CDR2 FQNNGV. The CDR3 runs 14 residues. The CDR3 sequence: CASSAAVEGYGQYF. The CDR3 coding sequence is TGTGCCAGCAGCGCCGCGGTGGAGGGCTACGGGCAGTACTTC.